A selection of T cell receptor beta chains follows, all from one sample in a study of blood T cell repertoires in COVID-19. Assay used: immunoSEQ multiplex PCR; TCRdb lists only in-frame clones, some missing. Here the sample spans around 150,000 clones, about 90% being singletons. Sequencing was performed on peripheral blood. The receptors derive from a man aged 25 to 45 with COVID-19, enrolled during active disease. The CDR3 runs from the conserved cysteine through the conserved F or W. Each record gives: D gene, V gene, clone size, J gene, CDR3 protein, CDR3 DNA. D genes are given only for firm matches. Size is stated for part of the rows, as once, few or many counts, or as a class when the clone is expanded.

d_call: .; v_call: TRBV5-6; clone_size: .; j_call: TRBJ1-6; cdr3_aa: CASSLGRGGGHSPLHF; cdr3_nt: TGTGCCAGCAGCTTGGGGCGGGGAGGTGGACATTCACCCCTCCACTTT
d_call: TRBD1; v_call: TRBV5-6; clone_size: .; j_call: TRBJ2-1; cdr3_aa: CASFGTGGSYNEQFF; cdr3_nt: TGTGCCAGCTTCGGGACAGGGGGTTCCTACAATGAGCAGTTCTTC
d_call: TRBD2; v_call: TRBV28; clone_size: .; j_call: TRBJ2-2; cdr3_aa: CASTGTSGRAIFTGELFF; cdr3_nt: TGTGCCAGCACCGGGACTAGCGGGAGGGCCATTTTCACCGGGGAGCTGTTTTTT
d_call: .; v_call: TRBV6-5; clone_size: .; j_call: TRBJ1-1; cdr3_aa: CATVGGSTEAFF; cdr3_nt: TGTGCCACCGTTGGAGGAAGCACTGAAGCTTTCTTT
d_call: TRBD2; v_call: TRBV2; clone_size: .; j_call: TRBJ2-1; cdr3_aa: CASSERGLAGGPEGFF; cdr3_nt: TGTGCCAGCAGTGAGAGGGGACTAGCGGGGGGCCCCGAGGGGTTCTTC
d_call: .; v_call: TRBV4-3; clone_size: .; j_call: TRBJ2-1; cdr3_aa: CASSNDRSGYNEQFF; cdr3_nt: TGCGCCAGCAGTAACGACAGGAGTGGGTACAATGAGCAGTTCTTC
d_call: .; v_call: TRBV4-1; clone_size: .; j_call: TRBJ1-2; cdr3_aa: CASSQLGGYNYGYTF; cdr3_nt: TGCGCCAGCAGCCAACTCGGCGGATATAACTATGGCTACACCTTC
d_call: .; v_call: TRBV23-1; clone_size: .; j_call: TRBJ1-5; cdr3_aa: CASSRSGHPSNQPQHF; cdr3_nt: TGCGCCAGCAGTCGATCGGGACACCCTAGCAATCAGCCCCAGCATTTT
d_call: .; v_call: TRBV12-1; clone_size: .; j_call: TRBJ1-5; cdr3_aa: CASSSLGDRGQHSNQPQHF; cdr3_nt: TGTGCCAGCAGCTCCTTGGGGGACAGGGGCCAACATAGCAATCAGCCCCAGCATTTT
d_call: .; v_call: TRBV7-3; clone_size: .; j_call: TRBJ2-7; cdr3_aa: CASSPRGGAWYEQYF; cdr3_nt: TGTGCCAGCAGCCCGCGAGGGGGGGCGTGGTACGAGCAGTACTTC
d_call: .; v_call: TRBV19; clone_size: once; j_call: TRBJ2-3; cdr3_aa: CASSIVGANTQYF; cdr3_nt: TGTGCCAGTAGTATAGTGGGAGCCAATACGCAGTATTTT
d_call: TRBD1; v_call: TRBV14; clone_size: few; j_call: TRBJ2-5; cdr3_aa: CASSPFPGGEETQYF; cdr3_nt: TGTGCCAGCAGCCCGTTCCCAGGGGGCGAAGAGACCCAGTACTTC
d_call: .; v_call: TRBV12-5; clone_size: .; j_call: TRBJ1-5; cdr3_aa: CASGLVSGYQPQHF; cdr3_nt: TGTGCTAGTGGTTTGGTATCGGGGTATCAGCCCCAGCATTTT
d_call: TRBD2; v_call: TRBV30; clone_size: .; j_call: TRBJ2-7; cdr3_aa: CAWSSLTSGRTYEQYF; cdr3_nt: TGTGCCTGGAGTTCCTTGACTAGCGGGAGGACCTACGAGCAGTACTTC
d_call: TRBD2; v_call: TRBV4-3; clone_size: few; j_call: TRBJ2-7; cdr3_aa: CASSPWGLAGHTYEQYF; cdr3_nt: TGCGCCAGCAGCCCCTGGGGACTAGCGGGTCACACCTACGAGCAGTACTTC
d_call: TRBD1; v_call: TRBV7-9; clone_size: once; j_call: TRBJ2-5; cdr3_aa: CASSFDAGTGGQETQYF; cdr3_nt: TGTGCCAGCAGCTTCGACGCCGGGACAGGGGGCCAAGAGACCCAGTACTTC
d_call: TRBD1; v_call: TRBV6-5; clone_size: .; j_call: TRBJ2-3; cdr3_aa: CASSLDRGSTDTQYF; cdr3_nt: TGTGCCAGCAGCCTGGACAGGGGGTCGACAGATACGCAGTATTTT
d_call: .; v_call: TRBV28; clone_size: .; j_call: TRBJ1-4; cdr3_aa: CASSFPTQQGGKLFF; cdr3_nt: TGTGCCAGCAGTTTTCCTACCCAACAGGGTGGAAAACTGTTTTTT